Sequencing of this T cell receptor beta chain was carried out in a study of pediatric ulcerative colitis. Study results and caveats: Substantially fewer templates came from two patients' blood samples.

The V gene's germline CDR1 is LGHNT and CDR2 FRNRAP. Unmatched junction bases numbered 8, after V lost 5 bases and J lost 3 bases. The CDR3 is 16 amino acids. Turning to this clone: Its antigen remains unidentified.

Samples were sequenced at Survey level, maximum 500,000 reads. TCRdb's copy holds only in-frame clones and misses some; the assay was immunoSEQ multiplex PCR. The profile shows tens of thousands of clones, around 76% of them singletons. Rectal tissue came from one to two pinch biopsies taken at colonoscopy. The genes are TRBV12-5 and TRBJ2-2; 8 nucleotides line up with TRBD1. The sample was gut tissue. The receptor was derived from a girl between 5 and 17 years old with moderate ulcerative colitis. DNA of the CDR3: TGTGCTAGTGGTACCCCGACAGGGGTGGACACCGGGGAGCTGTTTTTT. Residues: CASGTPTGVDTGELFF.